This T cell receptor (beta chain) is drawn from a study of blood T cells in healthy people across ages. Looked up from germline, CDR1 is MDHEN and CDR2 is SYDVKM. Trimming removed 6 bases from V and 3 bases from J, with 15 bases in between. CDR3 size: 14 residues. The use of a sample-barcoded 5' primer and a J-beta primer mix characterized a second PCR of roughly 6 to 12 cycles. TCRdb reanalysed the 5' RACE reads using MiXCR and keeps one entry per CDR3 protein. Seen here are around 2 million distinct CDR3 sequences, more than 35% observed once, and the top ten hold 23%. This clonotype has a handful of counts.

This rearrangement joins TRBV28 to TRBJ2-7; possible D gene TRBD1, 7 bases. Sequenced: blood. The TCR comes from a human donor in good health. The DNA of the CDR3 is TGTGCCAGCAGCAACGCAGGGGGGAACTACGAGCAGTACTTC. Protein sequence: CASSNAGGNYEQYF.